Listed below are T cell receptor beta chains from one sample, sequenced in a study of shared clonotypes between healthy human individuals. The table came from immunoSEQ multiplex PCR; TCRdb's copy has only in-frame clones and leaves some out. Seen here are about 980,000 clones, over 75% observed once, and the top ten hold 1.5%. The sample consisted of memory CD4+ T cells sorted from blood. These receptors were collected from a man aged 18 to 30 in good health. Both conserved end residues are trimmed from each CDR3. The order of the fields is V gene, J gene, CDR3 protein.

V: TRBV25-1
J: TRBJ1-1
CDR3: ASSQGLKAF

V: TRBV13
J: TRBJ2-1
CDR3: ASSPGQGAGEQF

V: TRBV6-5
J: TRBJ2-7
CDR3: ASSYAEVSYEQY

V: TRBV21-1
J: TRBJ2-1
CDR3: ASSRGLSSYNEQF

V: TRBV6-1
J: TRBJ2-2
CDR3: ASSEVTGLPPTGELF

V: TRBV6-5
J: TRBJ1-6
CDR3: ASSRQGGNSPLH

V: TRBV7-9
J: TRBJ1-2
CDR3: ASSGGTAGANYGYT

V: TRBV7-8
J: TRBJ1-5
CDR3: ASSPRDSNQPQH

V: TRBV25-1
J: TRBJ1-3
CDR3: ASSPQGAGNTIY

V: TRBV6-1
J: TRBJ2-7
CDR3: ASSPGGARSYEQY

V: TRBV10-3
J: TRBJ1-2
CDR3: AISEMADRVVYT

V: TRBV5-4
J: TRBJ2-5
CDR3: ASSLVEETQY

V: TRBV7-6
J: TRBJ1-3
CDR3: ASSQAVGSTGNTIY

V: TRBV29-1
J: TRBJ1-2
CDR3: SVEVSNYGYT

V: TRBV11-2
J: TRBJ2-7
CDR3: ASSFGTSGPYEQY

V: TRBV5-1
J: TRBJ2-2
CDR3: ASSRRENTGELF

V: TRBV11-2
J: TRBJ2-7
CDR3: ASSLGQGREQY

V: TRBV29-1
J: TRBJ2-2
CDR3: SAGPPMNTGELF

V: TRBV2
J: TRBJ2-5
CDR3: ASSGSEPTQY

V: TRBV6-5
J: TRBJ2-5
CDR3: ASISTGQETQY

V: TRBV7-2
J: TRBJ1-1
CDR3: ASSPQTGSEAF

V: TRBV5-1
J: TRBJ1-5
CDR3: ASSLSMRGKQEGQPQH

V: TRBV2
J: TRBJ2-7
CDR3: ASSQYYEQY

V: TRBV28
J: TRBJ1-5
CDR3: ASGAWGNQPQH

V: TRBV28
J: TRBJ2-3
CDR3: ASRWGGASTDTQY

V: TRBV18
J: TRBJ1-4
CDR3: ASSPGTREKLF

V: TRBV2
J: TRBJ1-6
CDR3: ASISASYNSPLH

V: TRBV4-1
J: TRBJ2-5
CDR3: ASSEGQGPLETQY

V: TRBV10-3
J: TRBJ2-5
CDR3: AISESGGIGGETQY

V: TRBV6-5
J: TRBJ2-1
CDR3: ASSSGTKYNEQF

V: TRBV2
J: TRBJ2-5
CDR3: ASRHSVFSGTQETQY

V: TRBV19
J: TRBJ1-5
CDR3: ASSVQVSSNQPQH

V: TRBV28
J: TRBJ2-7
CDR3: ASRLAGGYEQY

V: TRBV29-1
J: TRBJ2-7
CDR3: SVSSGPYEQY

V: TRBV5-1
J: TRBJ2-5
CDR3: ASSLEARSEETQY

V: TRBV18
J: TRBJ1-2
CDR3: ASSDINYGYT

V: TRBV5-4
J: TRBJ2-2
CDR3: ASTQRQGETGELF

V: TRBV7-8
J: TRBJ1-2
CDR3: ASSYTEDSRLDGYT

V: TRBV30
J: TRBJ2-2
CDR3: AWTPLANTGELF

V: TRBV27
J: TRBJ2-1
CDR3: ASSFPPRQGANEQF

V: TRBV11-2
J: TRBJ2-6
CDR3: ASSLDPRGASISGANVLT

V: TRBV29-1
J: TRBJ2-7
CDR3: SVKAGTGGDEQY

V: TRBV5-1
J: TRBJ2-3
CDR3: ASGQKQGTDTQY

V: TRBV11-2
J: TRBJ1-3
CDR3: ASSLSGGSGNTIY

V: TRBV19
J: TRBJ1-5
CDR3: ASILQGGRGQPQH